In its sample, the clone carrying this T cell receptor (beta chain) was seen once. Its antigen remains unknown. This sample was taken from a study of siplizumab effects on memory and regulatory T cells. The table came from immunoSEQ multiplex PCR; TCRdb's copy has only in-frame clones and leaves some out. The sample records approximately 100,000 clones, 94% being singletons. Findings and limits, study-wide: No naive or memory phenotype could be assigned to roughly 75-97% of proliferating clones. No more than a minor fraction of alloreactive clones could be traced back to unstimulated subsets. Mappable CD4+ clones that were alloreactive averaged about 69% Treg-derived with siplizumab versus around 25% in controls. Whether the proliferating Tregs (from siplizumab cultures) were suppressive was not confirmed.

V was trimmed by 6 bases and J by 9 bases, leaving 18 bases between them. The CDR3 runs 13 residues. The V gene's germline CDR1 is LNHDA and CDR2 SQIVND (reference sequence). The rearrangement links TRBV19 to TRBJ2-7; D remains ambiguous. The receptor's source is a human donor in good health. The sequencing sample was made of Tregs sorted from blood. CDR3 DNA: TGTGCCAGTAGGGCCTCAGACGGGCTAGGGCAGTACTTC. The encoded protein is CASRASDGLGQYF.